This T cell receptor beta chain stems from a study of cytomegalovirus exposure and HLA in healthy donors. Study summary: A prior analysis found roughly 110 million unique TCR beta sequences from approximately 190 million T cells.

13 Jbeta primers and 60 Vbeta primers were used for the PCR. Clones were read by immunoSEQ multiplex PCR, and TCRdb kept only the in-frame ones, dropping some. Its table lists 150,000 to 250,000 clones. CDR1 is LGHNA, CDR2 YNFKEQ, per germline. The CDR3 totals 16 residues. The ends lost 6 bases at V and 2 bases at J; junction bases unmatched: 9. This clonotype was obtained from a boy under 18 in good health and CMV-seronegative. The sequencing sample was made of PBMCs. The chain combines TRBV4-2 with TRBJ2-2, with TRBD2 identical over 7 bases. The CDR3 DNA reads TGTGCCAGCAGACCCGGGCTAGCGGCCAACACCGGGGAGCTGTTTTTT. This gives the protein CASRPGLAANTGELFF.